These 24 T cell receptor beta chains came from one sample sequenced in a study of PD-L1 blockade in urothelial cancer. Only in-frame clones appear in the TCRdb table, and some are missing; sequencing was by immunoSEQ multiplex PCR. The table includes under 30,000 clones, around 86% detected once. Sequencing was performed on PBMCs, taken around atezolizumab (anti-PD-L1) treatment. The receptors were gathered from a man in his fifties or sixties with urothelial cancer.

V and J are TRBV14 and TRBJ2-5, with TRBD1 identical over 7 bases. Per germline, CDR1 SGHDN and CDR2 FVKESK. The CDR3 is 15 amino acids. The junction had 5 bases not matched to a gene; V was cut back by 4 bases and J by 0 bases. CDR3 in DNA: TGTGCCAGCAGCCCTCCGGGACAGTACCAAGAGACCCAGTACTTC. Translated, it gives CASSPPGQYQETQYF. The entire variable domain, with the rest obtained from reference TRBV14 and TRBJ2-5, is as follows: EAGVTQFPSHSVIEKGQTVTLRCDPISGHDNLYWYRRVMGKEIKFLLHFVKESKQDESGMPNNRFLAERTGGTYSTLKVQPAELEDSGVYFCASSPPGQYQETQYFGPGTRLLVL.

The chain recombines TRBV9 with TRBJ2-2; 14 nucleotides match TRBD2. CDR3 length: 15 residues. V shed 6 bases, J shed 8 bases, and the junction held 6 bases outside the gene matches. Germline V CDR1 and CDR2: SGDLS, YYNGEE. CDR3 sequence: CASTGLAGVGGELFF. The CDR3 nucleotides are TGTGCCAGCACGGGACTAGCGGGAGTGGGTGGGGAGCTGTTTTTT.

This rearrangement joins TRBV5-4 to TRBJ1-6; maybe TRBD1 (6 bases). Trimming left V 3 bases short and J 0 bases short, with 13 bases between. Germline values: CDR1 SGHNT, CDR2 YYREEE (reference sequence). The length of the CDR3 is 17 residues. CDR3 amino acids: CASSSGGGYSYNSPLHF. In DNA form, the CDR3 reads TGTGCCAGCAGCTCGGGGGGCGGTTACTCCTATAATTCACCCCTCCACTTT.

CDR3 region: CASSPGGGTEVEQYF. As DNA, the CDR3 is TGTGCCAGCAGCCCTGGAGGCGGGACAGAGGTCGAGCAGTACTTC. The rearrangement uses TRBV11-1 and TRBJ2-7; tentative D call: TRBD1 (7 bases). The CDR3 spans 15 residues. Trimming shortened V by 5 bases and J by 6 bases, and 20 bases separated the two germline ends. The germline V gene encodes CDR1 SGHAT and CDR2 FQDESV (reference sequence).

This chain connects TRBV6-5 to TRBJ2-1, with D hard to call. The CDR3 has 12 amino acids. Germline CDR1 MNHEY, CDR2 SVGAGI. Trimming pared 7 bases from V and 7 bases from J, leaving 11 bases between. The CDR3 is CASTSPTNEQFF. The CDR3 region has the DNA TGTGCCAGCACCTCCCCTACGAATGAGCAGTTCTTC.

This clone was found once. The V gene is TRBV11-2, the J gene TRBJ2-3; no firm D call. Between the trimmed V and J ends, which lost 1 base and 4 bases, there was a span of 15 bases. The CDR3 is 16 amino acids. Germline CDR1 SGHAT, CDR2 FQNNGV. As DNA, the CDR3 is TGTGCCAGCAGCTTAGGGTCCGGGTTTCCCTCAGATACGCAGTATTTT. It translates to CASSLGSGFPSDTQYF.

The chain uses TRBV10-3 and TRBJ2-7; TRBD2 aligns across 12 bases. The CDR3 consists of 15 residues. V lost 2 bases to trimming and J lost 2 bases; unmatched junction nucleotides: 1. The germline CDR1 and CDR2 sequences are ENHRY and SYGVKD. The CDR3 here is CAISEGLAGTYEQYV. DNA for the CDR3: TGTGCCATCAGTGAGGGACTAGCGGGAACCTACGAGCAGTACGTC.

This chain uses TRBV15 with TRBJ1-5; D unresolved. Germline V gives CDR1 LNHNV, CDR2 YYDKDF (reference sequence). Trimming stripped 0 bases from V and 6 bases from J, with 15 bases between. This CDR3 has 16 residues. CDR3 region: CATSRDPRRGAQPQHF. The CDR3, as DNA: TGTGCCACCAGCAGAGATCCCCGTCGGGGTGCTCAGCCCCAGCATTTT.

The chain uses TRBV11-3 and TRBJ2-5; D ambiguous. V was clipped by 5 bases and J by 2 bases, with 12 bases between them. This CDR3 contains 14 residues. In germline, CDR1 is SGHNT, CDR2 YENEEA. The CDR3 region is CASSPTPLQETQYF. CDR3 sequence (DNA): TGTGCCAGCAGCCCCACTCCGTTGCAAGAGACCCAGTACTTC.

The chain employs TRBV5-4 and TRBJ2-5; D possibly corresponds to TRBD2 (6 bases). CDR3 length: 16 amino acids. Per the germline V gene, CDR1 is SGHNT and CDR2 is YYREEE (reference sequence). The V and J ends lost 4 bases and 1 base respectively, with 17 bases between them. CDR3 nucleotides: TGTGCCAGCAGCCCCACTAGCCCCGGAGTCCAAGAGACCCAGTACTTC. Its translation: CASSPTSPGVQETQYF.

This clone was seen a single time. This chain connects TRBV14 to TRBJ1-2; TRBD1 might be the D (5 bases). The CDR3 has 14 amino acids. Germline assignment: CDR1 SGHDN and CDR2 FVKESK. Trimming pared 1 base from V and 7 bases from J, leaving 13 bases between. The CDR3 spells CASSQGIRVAGYTF. For the CDR3, the DNA is TGTGCCAGCAGCCAAGGTATCAGGGTCGCTGGCTACACCTTC. Full variable domain (outside the CDR3, taken from reference TRBV14 and TRBJ1-2): EAGVTQFPSHSVIEKGQTVTLRCDPISGHDNLYWYRRVMGKEIKFLLHFVKESKQDESGMPNNRFLAERTGGTYSTLKVQPAELEDSGVYFCASSQGIRVAGYTFGSGTRLTVV.

The rearrangement links TRBV30 to TRBJ2-7; D gene ambiguous. The CDR3 is 14 residues long. Germline V gene sequence: CDR1 GTSNPN, CDR2 SVGIG (reference sequence). The V gene lost 1 base and the J gene lost 12 bases, with 22 bases spanning the gap. The CDR3 DNA sequence: TGTGCCTGGAGTGCCCCCTCCCTAAGTGGTCGTTCGTACTTC. Its protein is CAWSAPSLSGRSYF.

The chain recombines TRBV6-4 with TRBJ1-1; tentatively, D is TRBD1 (6 bases). CDR1 is MRHNA, CDR2 SNTAGT, per germline. Trimming shortened V by 7 bases and J by 4 bases, and 19 bases separated the two germline ends. The CDR3 consists of 15 residues. CDR3 sequence reads: CASKVTPQGTTEAFF. Here the CDR3 DNA reads TGTGCCAGCAAGGTCACGCCGCAGGGGACCACTGAAGCTTTCTTT.

The chain joins TRBV12-5 to TRBJ1-5; 10 positions agree with TRBD1. Losses at the gene ends were 6 bases for V and 6 bases for J; bases not matched to a gene: 5. CDR1 LGHNT and CDR2 FRNRAP come from the germline V gene. The CDR3 contains 14 residues. CDR3: CASGQGQGRQPQHF. For the CDR3, the DNA is TGTGCTAGTGGCCAGGGACAGGGGCGTCAGCCCCAGCATTTT.

This clone was counted between two and nine times. The chain uses TRBV11-1 and TRBJ2-7; D is uncertain. This CDR3 spans 13 amino acids. Deletions cut 1 base from V and 2 bases from J, with 6 bases between. CDR1 and CDR2 (germline): SGHAT, FQDESV (reference sequence). CDR3 sequence reads: CASSLDEAYEQYV. CDR3 bases: TGTGCCAGCAGCTTAGATGAGGCCTACGAGCAGTACGTC.

This chain uses TRBV30 with TRBJ1-5; maybe TRBD1 (5 bases). Germline CDR1 is GTSNPN and CDR2 is SVGIG (reference sequence). The CDR3 contains 13 residues. V was cut by 2 bases and J by 9 bases, with 14 bases left in between. The CDR3 bases are TGTGCCTGGAGTTTGCAGTCCCAGGGGCCCCAGCATTTT. This encodes CAWSLQSQGPQHF.

The rearrangement links TRBV30 to TRBJ1-1; D is unresolved. V was cut by 1 base and J by 5 bases, with 8 bases left in between. The germline V gene encodes CDR1 GTSNPN and CDR2 SVGIG (reference sequence). CDR3 length: 12 amino acids. The DNA of the CDR3 is TGTGCCTGGAGTGAACCGGGAACTGAAGCTTTCTTT. Amino acid sequence: CAWSEPGTEAFF.

The rearrangement uses TRBV19 and TRBJ2-7; 7 bases map to TRBD1. The CDR3 consists of 14 residues. Germline CDR1 and CDR2: LNHDA and SQIVND (reference sequence). The V segment lost 0 bases and the J segment 7 bases; nucleotides outside the gene matches: 6. CDR3 residues: CASSIDGNRGEQYV. The CDR3 DNA is TGTGCCAGTAGTATAGATGGCAACAGGGGTGAGCAGTACGTC.

In its sample, this clone was seen once. The chain is built from TRBV7-2 and TRBJ2-7, with TRBD2 matching 9 bases. V trimming: 4 bases; J trimming: 7 bases; junction bases outside the gene matches: 14. The CDR3 runs to 16 residues. CDR1 SGHTA and CDR2 FQGNSA come from the germline V gene. The CDR3, as DNA: TGTGCCAGCAGCTATAGAATAGCGGGAGCCGGGGGGGAGCAGTACTTC. This codes for CASSYRIAGAGGEQYF. Together with reference TRBV7-2 and TRBJ2-7, the CDR3 gives the full variable domain: GAGVSQSPSNKVTEKGKDVELRCDPISGHTALYWYRQSLGQGLEFLIYFQGNSAPDKSGLPSDRFSAERTGGSVSTLTIQRTQQEDSAVYLCASSYRIAGAGGEQYFGPGTRLTVT.

This sequence joins TRBV6-1 and TRBJ1-2, with D maybe TRBD1 (6 bases). Germline loops: CDR1 MNHNS, CDR2 SASEGT. V was pared by 1 base and J by 3 bases, with 9 bases between. The CDR3 is made up of 14 amino acids. This chain's CDR3 is CASSEGGRYYGYTF. Written as DNA, the CDR3 is TGTGCCAGCAGTGAAGGGGGGCGCTACTATGGCTACACCTTC.

The J gene is TRBJ1-3, the V gene TRBV5-1; tentatively, D is TRBD1 (5 bases). CDR1 and CDR2 (germline): SGHRS, YFSETQ. CDR3 length equals 14 residues. V was shortened by 3 bases and J by 7 bases, with 14 bases between the two germline ends. Written as DNA, the CDR3 is TGCGCCAGCAGCTCCGGAGGGGTTACCAACACCATATATTTT. As protein: CASSSGGVTNTIYF. Complete variable domain (other parts from reference TRBV5-1 and TRBJ1-3): KAGVTQTPRYLIKTRGQQVTLSCSPISGHRSVSWYQQTPGQGLQFLFEYFSETQRNKGNFPGRFSGRQFSNSRSEMNVSTLELGDSALYLCASSSGGVTNTIYFGEGSWLTVV.

This clone was seen a single time. The rearrangement joins TRBV18 to TRBJ1-3; D is unclear. The CDR3 spans 12 residues. With 6 bases removed from V and 4 bases from J, the gap between germline ends came to 7 bases. In germline, CDR1 is KGHSH, CDR2 LQKENI. In nucleotides, the CDR3 is TGTGCCAGCTCCCCTAAGGGAAACACCATATATTTT. Translated: CASSPKGNTIYF.

The chain couples TRBV30 to TRBJ2-1; tentative D call: TRBD2 (6 bases). Germline CDR1 GTSNPN, CDR2 SVGIG (reference sequence). CDR3 size: 15 residues. V lost 0 bases, J lost 3 bases, and 12 bases lay in between. CDR3 in DNA: TGTGCCTGGAGTGTAGGCCTAGCGAGCTACAATGAGCAGTTCTTC. This gives the protein CAWSVGLASYNEQFF.

The chain joins TRBV7-6 to TRBJ1-5; D gene ambiguous. Germline V gene data show CDR1 as SGHVS and CDR2 as FNYEAQ. This CDR3 has 13 amino acids. The V gene lost 5 bases and the J gene lost 7 bases, with 12 bases spanning the gap. DNA of the CDR3: TGTGCCAGCAGCCCAAATGAGGGCCAGCCCCAGCATTTT. Encoded protein: CASSPNEGQPQHF.